Listed below are T cell receptor beta chains from one sample, sequenced in a study of cytomegalovirus exposure and HLA in healthy donors. Sequencing used immunoSEQ multiplex PCR; TCRdb keeps in-frame clones, though not all of them. The table includes under 200,000 clones, roughly 90% detected once. Material: PBMCs. The receptors were gathered from a woman in her 30s in good health and CMV-seronegative. Each CDR3 is given with its conserved first and last residue. The order of the fields is CDR3 length, J gene, V gene, clone size, D gene, CDR3 protein, CDR3 DNA. D genes are given only for firm matches. The size field is filled for only some rows; it gives once, few, many or a size class.

length: 13
J: TRBJ1-5
V: TRBV28
size: -
D: TRBD1
CDR3: CAIGQGQDQPQHF
DNA: TGTGCCATCGGACAGGGTCAGGATCAGCCCCAGCATTTT

length: 15
J: TRBJ2-7
V: TRBV5-6
size: -
D: -
CDR3: CASSLLDAGGYEQYF
DNA: TGTGCCAGCAGCTTGTTAGATGCAGGTGGCTACGAGCAGTACTTC

length: 13
J: TRBJ2-1
V: TRBV5-4
size: -
D: -
CDR3: CASSSVRDLAQFF
DNA: TGTGCCAGCAGCTCGGTTCGGGACTTAGCGCAGTTCTTC

length: 16
J: TRBJ1-5
V: TRBV28
size: -
D: TRBD1
CDR3: CASSLWDRAINQPQHF
DNA: TGTGCCAGCAGTTTGTGGGACAGGGCCATCAATCAGCCCCAGCATTTT

length: 13
J: TRBJ2-5
V: TRBV7-3
size: -
D: -
CDR3: CASSLGPAGTQYF
DNA: TGTGCCAGCAGCTTAGGGCCAGCGGGGACCCAGTACTTC

length: 11
J: TRBJ1-2
V: TRBV20-1
size: -
D: -
CDR3: CSALGADGYTF
DNA: TGCAGTGCCTTGGGGGCGGATGGCTACACCTTC

length: 11
J: TRBJ1-2
V: TRBV30
size: -
D: -
CDR3: CAWSVGHGYTF
DNA: TGTGCCTGGAGTGTCGGTCATGGCTACACCTTC

length: 13
J: TRBJ2-7
V: TRBV6-6
size: -
D: TRBD2
CDR3: CASSTGTRSEQYF
DNA: TGTGCCAGCAGCACCGGGACTAGAAGTGAGCAGTACTTC

length: 16
J: TRBJ2-1
V: TRBV19
size: once
D: -
CDR3: CASNDPGASGYNEQFF
DNA: TGTGCCAGTAACGATCCTGGGGCGTCCGGCTACAATGAGCAGTTCTTC

length: 15
J: TRBJ1-2
V: TRBV4-1
size: -
D: -
CDR3: CASSQEGSTVYGYTF
DNA: TGCGCCAGCAGCCAAGAGGGTTCGACAGTCTATGGCTACACCTTC

length: 12
J: TRBJ1-2
V: TRBV28
size: -
D: -
CDR3: CASSPGAYGYTF
DNA: TGTGCCAGCAGTCCAGGGGCCTATGGCTACACCTTC

length: 13
J: TRBJ2-7
V: TRBV6-5
size: -
D: -
CDR3: CASSYSLGSEQYF
DNA: TGTGCCAGCAGTTACTCGTTGGGCTCCGAGCAGTACTTC

length: 15
J: TRBJ2-1
V: TRBV7-3
size: -
D: TRBD2
CDR3: CASSFPGGSYNEQFF
DNA: TGTGCCAGCAGCTTTCCGGGGGGCTCCTACAATGAGCAGTTCTTC

length: 15
J: TRBJ2-7
V: TRBV5-4
size: -
D: -
CDR3: CASSTGTSSSYEQYF
DNA: TGTGCCAGCAGTACCGGGACATCTAGCTCCTACGAGCAGTACTTC

length: 14
J: TRBJ2-1
V: TRBV28
size: -
D: TRBD2
CDR3: CASLPPSGRNLQFF
DNA: TGTGCCAGCTTACCCCCTAGCGGGAGGAACCTTCAGTTCTTC

length: 16
J: TRBJ1-1
V: TRBV18
size: -
D: -
CDR3: CASSPGVSPWNTEAFF
DNA: TGTGCCAGCTCACCCGGGGTGTCCCCTTGGAACACTGAAGCTTTCTTT

length: 16
J: TRBJ2-3
V: TRBV6-5
size: few
D: TRBD2
CDR3: CASSYGVAGALNTQYF
DNA: TGTGCCAGCAGTTACGGAGTAGCGGGAGCTTTAAATACGCAGTATTTT

length: 20
J: TRBJ1-6
V: TRBV6-4
size: -
D: TRBD1
CDR3: CASSDSSSTGASSYNSPLHF
DNA: TGTGCCAGCAGTGACTCTTCGTCGACAGGGGCGAGCTCCTATAATTCACCCCTCCACTTT

length: 15
J: TRBJ2-1
V: TRBV9
size: -
D: TRBD2
CDR3: CASSVALAGVNEQFF
DNA: TGTGCCAGCAGCGTAGCACTAGCGGGGGTTAATGAGCAGTTCTTC

length: 12
J: TRBJ2-2
V: TRBV10-3
size: -
D: -
CDR3: CAISLSTGELFF
DNA: TGTGCCATCAGCCTATCGACCGGGGAGCTGTTTTTT

length: 18
J: TRBJ2-1
V: TRBV5-1
size: -
D: TRBD2
CDR3: CASSGRLALISSYNEQFF
DNA: TGCGCCAGCAGTGGTAGACTAGCGCTAATAAGCTCCTACAATGAGCAGTTCTTC

length: 13
J: TRBJ2-3
V: TRBV13
size: few
D: -
CDR3: CASSITSPDTQYF
DNA: TGTGCCAGCAGCATAACTAGTCCAGATACGCAGTATTTT

length: 15
J: TRBJ1-1
V: TRBV29-1
size: once
D: -
CDR3: CSVGGVGSSETEAFF
DNA: TGCAGCGTTGGGGGAGTAGGGTCGAGTGAAACTGAAGCTTTCTTT

length: 14
J: TRBJ2-7
V: TRBV18
size: -
D: TRBD2
CDR3: CASSASSGSYEQYF
DNA: TGTGCCAGCTCAGCCTCGAGCGGGAGTTACGAGCAGTACTTC

length: 16
J: TRBJ1-6
V: TRBV5-1
size: -
D: -
CDR3: CASSVGSGLINSPLHF
DNA: TGCGCCAGCAGCGTTGGATCGGGACTGATTAATTCACCCCTCCACTTT

length: 14
J: TRBJ1-1
V: TRBV7-9
size: once
D: -
CDR3: CASSFQGMNTEAFF
DNA: TGTGCCAGCAGCTTTCAGGGCATGAACACTGAAGCTTTCTTT

length: 14
J: TRBJ1-3
V: TRBV7-9
size: -
D: -
CDR3: CASSSRTDGNTIYF
DNA: TGTGCCAGCAGCTCCCGGACAGACGGAAACACCATATATTTT

length: 13
J: TRBJ2-7
V: TRBV7-3
size: -
D: -
CDR3: CASSSSGSDEQYF
DNA: TGTGCCAGCAGCTCCTCAGGTTCGGACGAGCAGTACTTC

length: 17
J: TRBJ2-1
V: TRBV30
size: -
D: TRBD2
CDR3: CAWSGTTPGGSYNEQFF
DNA: TGTGCCTGGTCCGGGACTACCCCGGGTGGGTCCTACAATGAGCAGTTCTTC

length: 13
J: TRBJ1-2
V: TRBV18
size: -
D: -
CDR3: CASSPRQNYGYTF
DNA: TGTGCCAGCTCACCACGACAGAACTATGGCTACACCTTC